A selection of T cell receptor beta chains follows, all from one sample in a study of vaccination and CD4 T cells after COVID-19. Their target antigens are unknown. From the PCR reads, TCRdb called clonotypes with MiXCR, one entry per CDR3 protein. The table records about 9,000 distinct CDR3 sequences, nearly 20% of them present only once. The input for sequencing was CD4+ T cells from blood, cultured in vitro, taken after SARS-CoV-2 vaccination. Every receptor here comes from a human donor who had recovered from COVID-19. The CDR3 runs from the conserved cysteine through the conserved F or W. A D gene is named only where the DNA matches it firmly. Size is omitted from some rows. Given values are once, few, many or a class for expanded clones.

j_call	v_call	d_call	clone_size	cdr3_nt	cdr3_aa
TRBJ2-2	TRBV28	.	medium-sized	TGTGCCAGCAGTAGGGGGAACACCGGGGAGCTGTTTTTT	CASSRGNTGELFF
TRBJ1-5	TRBV28	.	.	TGTGCCAGCAGTTTCGTTTTGACAGGTGGGAATCAGCCCCAGCATTTT	CASSFVLTGGNQPQHF
TRBJ2-5	TRBV7-9	TRBD1	.	TGTGCCAGCAGCCCCGGGGCAGGGGGAGAGACCCAGTACTTC	CASSPGAGGETQYF
TRBJ1-5	TRBV6-2/TRBV6-3	.	few	TGTGCCAGCAGTTATGCGGGACTCTTTCAGCCCCAGCATTTT	CASSYAGLFQPQHF
TRBJ1-1	TRBV19	.	.	TGTGCCAGTAGTACTTTCTCCTACGGGAACACTGAAGCTTTCTTT	CASSTFSYGNTEAFF
TRBJ1-6	TRBV27	TRBD1	many	TGTGCCAGCAGTCTCCGGGGGCCGGGACAGGTGATTAATTCACCCCTCCACTTT	CASSLRGPGQVINSPLHF
TRBJ1-5	TRBV19	TRBD1	.	TGTGCCAGTTGGGCGGAAGGGACAGGGACCAATCAGCCCCAGCATTTT	CASWAEGTGTNQPQHF
TRBJ2-7	TRBV27	.	few	TGTGCCAGCAGCCTTATGCGGGCTAGCAGGTACGAGCAGTACTTC	CASSLMRASRYEQYF
TRBJ1-5	TRBV20-1	TRBD1	.	TGCAGTGCTAGAGATGGGAACGGACAGGGACAGCCCCAGCATTTT	CSARDGNGQGQPQHF
TRBJ2-7	TRBV29-1	.	few	TGCAGCGTTGAGGGGCAGTCCTACGAGCAGTACTTC	CSVEGQSYEQYF
TRBJ2-3	TRBV20-1	.	.	TGCAGTGCTAGAGATCCCGGGCGGGGAGATACGCAGTATTTT	CSARDPGRGDTQYF
TRBJ2-7	TRBV28	.	.	TGTGCCAGCAGCTTAAGAGGGGGGGGGCGCTTCTCCCACGAGCAGTACTTC	CASSLRGGGRFSHEQYF
TRBJ2-6	TRBV5-4	.	few	TGTGCCAGCAGCCTTGACAGCTCTGGGGCCAACGTCCTGACTTTC	CASSLDSSGANVLTF
TRBJ1-6	TRBV7-6	.	large	TGTGCCAGCAGCTTACAGGACGGTAATTCACCCCTCCACTTT	CASSLQDGNSPLHF
TRBJ1-2	TRBV18	TRBD1	.	TGTGCCAGCTCACCAAGGACAGGGGGGGATGGCTACACCTTC	CASSPRTGGDGYTF
TRBJ1-5	TRBV10-3	TRBD1	once	TGTGCCATCAGTGAAATTGCAGGGGGTGTAAGTCAGCCCCAGCATTTT	CAISEIAGGVSQPQHF
TRBJ2-5	TRBV2	.	few	TGTGCCAGCAGTGAGATCGCACTTGGGCAAGAGACCCAGTACTTC	CASSEIALGQETQYF